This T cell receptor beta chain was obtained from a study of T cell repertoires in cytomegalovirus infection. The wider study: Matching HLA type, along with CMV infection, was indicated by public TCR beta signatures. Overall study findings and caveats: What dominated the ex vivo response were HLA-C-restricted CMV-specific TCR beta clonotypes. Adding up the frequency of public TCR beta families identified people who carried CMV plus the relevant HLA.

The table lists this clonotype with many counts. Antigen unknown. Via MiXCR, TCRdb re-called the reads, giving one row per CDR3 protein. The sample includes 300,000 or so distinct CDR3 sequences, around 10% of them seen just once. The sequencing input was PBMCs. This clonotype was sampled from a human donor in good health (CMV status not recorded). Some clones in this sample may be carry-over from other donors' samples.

The CDR3, as DNA: TGTGCCAGCAGTGACCCACAGGTCCCCAAAAACATTCAGTACTTC. It yields the protein CASSDPQVPKNIQYF. The chain uses TRBV6-4 and TRBJ2-4; weak D call: TRBD1 (5 bases). Between the trimmed V and J ends, which lost 2 bases and 2 bases, there was a span of 10 bases. The CDR3 spans 15 residues. Germline loops: CDR1 MRHNA, CDR2 SNTAGT.